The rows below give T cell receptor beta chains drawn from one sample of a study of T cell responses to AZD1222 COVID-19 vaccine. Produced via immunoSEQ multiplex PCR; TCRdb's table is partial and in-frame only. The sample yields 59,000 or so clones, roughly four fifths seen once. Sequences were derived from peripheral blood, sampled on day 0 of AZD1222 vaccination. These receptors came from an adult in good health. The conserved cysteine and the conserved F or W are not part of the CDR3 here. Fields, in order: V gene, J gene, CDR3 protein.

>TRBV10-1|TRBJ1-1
ASSDRYTEAF
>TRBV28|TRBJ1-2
ASSSGGARGYT
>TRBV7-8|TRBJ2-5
ASSSVLGTQETQY
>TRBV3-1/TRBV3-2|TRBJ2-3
ASSHRGSTDTQY
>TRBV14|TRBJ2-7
ASSQEEGRLQY
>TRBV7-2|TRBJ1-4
ASSQQGKLF
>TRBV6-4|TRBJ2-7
ASSEGVGSSYEQY
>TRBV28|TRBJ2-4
ANRDPLKNIQY
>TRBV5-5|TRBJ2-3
ASSFSTSTDTQY
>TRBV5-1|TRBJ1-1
ASSGGLMNTEAF
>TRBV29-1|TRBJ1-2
SVERTDRNT
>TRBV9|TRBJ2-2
ASSPAKGSGTGELF
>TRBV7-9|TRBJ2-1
ASSPRTGTSPFEQF
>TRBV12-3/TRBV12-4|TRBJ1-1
ASSVSRGTEAF
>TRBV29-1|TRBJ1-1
SAPPGHGNTEAF
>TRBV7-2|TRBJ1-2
ASSYSGQGRLNGYT
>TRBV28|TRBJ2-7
ASSVFVGTSGRVKQY
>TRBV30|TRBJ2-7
AWSVQVGGSYEQY
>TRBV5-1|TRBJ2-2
ASSLVAGGTGELF
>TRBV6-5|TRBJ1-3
ASSRQRGTGNTIY
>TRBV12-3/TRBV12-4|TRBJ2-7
ASSFSPWVEQY
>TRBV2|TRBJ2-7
ASTIGTYEQY
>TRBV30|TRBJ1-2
AWRTGVGYGYT
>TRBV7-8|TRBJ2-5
ASSRPGTGGRWQETQY
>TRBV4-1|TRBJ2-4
ASSQASGSREDIQY
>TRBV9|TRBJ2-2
ASSEGQGTGELF
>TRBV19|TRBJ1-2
ASSIRPRTGEGYT
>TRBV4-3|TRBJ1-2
ASSPQWGRPGYT
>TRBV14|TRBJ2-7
ASSQFAGQAYEQY
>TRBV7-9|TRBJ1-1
ASSSTGSTEAF
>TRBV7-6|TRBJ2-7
ASSPQSPSGTSSGQY
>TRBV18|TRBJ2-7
ASSPRDISYEQY
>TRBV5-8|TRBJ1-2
ASSPGVVGYT
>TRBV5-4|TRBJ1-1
ASSNRGQGTEAF
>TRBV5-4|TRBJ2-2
ASTFLGTGELF
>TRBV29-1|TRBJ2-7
SVGTSGRLSYEQY
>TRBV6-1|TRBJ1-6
ASSEARGVPNSPLH
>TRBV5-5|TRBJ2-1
ASSVGRLSAYNEQF
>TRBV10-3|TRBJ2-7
AISKGQGPQGSYEQY
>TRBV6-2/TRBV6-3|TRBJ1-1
ASSYYPDTEAF
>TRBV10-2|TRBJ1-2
ASSESGLGLPSGYT
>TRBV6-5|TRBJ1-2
ASTKDRARSGYT
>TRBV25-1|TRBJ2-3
ASTRERGTDTQY
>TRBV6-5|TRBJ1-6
ASSTGPNSPLH
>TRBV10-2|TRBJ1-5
ASSPDRGSNQPQH
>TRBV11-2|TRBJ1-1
ASSPSSRSAAF
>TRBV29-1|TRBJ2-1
SALGGRDLYNEQF
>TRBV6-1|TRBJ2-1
ASSEVMGVALEQF
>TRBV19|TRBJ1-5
ASSNPDSSGWPQH
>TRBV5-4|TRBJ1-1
ASSLVGTEAF